This entry lists 5 T cell receptor beta chains sequenced from one sample in a study of cytomegalovirus exposure and HLA in healthy donors. PCR employed 60 Vbeta and 13 Jbeta primers. Some clones are missing from TCRdb's copy, which holds only in-frame ones; the method was immunoSEQ multiplex PCR. The table includes over 100,000 clones, 69% detected once. The sequencing input was PBMCs. All receptors derive from a woman in her seventies in good health and CMV-seropositive.

The rearrangement links TRBV6-1 to TRBJ2-3; no clear D. The CDR3 length is 11 residues. Germline V gene lookup returns CDR1 MNHNS and CDR2 SASEGT. Deletions cut 7 bases from V and 4 bases from J, with 6 bases between. The CDR3 DNA reads TGTGCCAGCACGTTCGCAGATACGCAGTATTTT. Translating gives CASTFADTQYF.

CDR3 sequence: CASMPHQDSGANVLTF. In nucleotides, the CDR3 is TGTGCCAGCATGCCGCACCAGGACTCTGGGGCCAACGTCCTGACTTTC. This rearrangement joins TRBV6-6 to TRBJ2-6; no definite D call. This CDR3 is built from 16 residues. V lost 7 bases, J lost 0 bases, and 13 bases lay in between. The germline V gene has CDR1 MNHNY and CDR2 SVGAGI (reference sequence).

Notes on this clone: Germline is not matched at one junction end, which may reflect a read error. V usage is TRBV10-3 and J usage is TRBJ2-1; tentative D call: TRBD2 (5 bases). Germline lookup yields CDR1 ENHRY and CDR2 SYGVKD. The CDR3 consists of 12 residues. The CDR3 coding sequence is TGTGCCAGCAGTGAAAGCGGCCCTTATGCGTTCTTC. Protein product: CASSESGPYAFF.

This clone has just a few counts. The chain joins TRBV7-9 to TRBJ2-1; TRBD1 matches 8 bases. CDR3 size: 15 residues. Germline V gene lookup returns CDR1 SEHNR and CDR2 FQNEAQ (reference sequence). V was clipped by 8 bases and J by 3 bases; unmatched bases: 9. CDR3 bases: TGTGCCAGCTCGCCCTGGACAGGGAACTACAATGAGCAGTTCTTC. Its translation is CASSPWTGNYNEQFF.

The chain links TRBV16 to TRBJ2-7; 9 bases are a match to TRBD1. Germline V gene data show CDR1 as KGHSY and CDR2 as FQNENV. This CDR3 spans 14 amino acids. The trim removed 4 bases at V and 4 bases at J, leaving 5 bases unmatched. The CDR3 nucleotides are TGTGCCAGCAGCCCCCGGGACAGGGCTTACGAGCAGTACTTC. Translation gives CASSPRDRAYEQYF.